Listed here are 27 T cell receptor beta chains from one sample, sequenced in a study of T cells in women clearing cervical HPV infection. The assay was immunoSEQ multiplex PCR, and TCRdb's table has in-frame clones only and misses some. Its table records 20,000 to 25,000 clones. Sequencing was done on a sample of blood buffy coat. The receptors were sampled from a woman between 18 and 75 years old with a cervical HPV16 infection that either progressed to CIN3+ or cleared (not recorded which).

Notes on this clone: The read terminates 3 residues before the CDR3 end, so the remaining end is supplied by the germline J gene. V is TRBV7-9 and J is TRBJ1-2; possible D gene TRBD1, 5 bases. Trimming shortened V by 0 bases and J by 2 bases, and 10 bases separated the two germline ends. The CDR3 has 15 residues. In germline, CDR1 is SEHNR, CDR2 FQNEAQ (reference sequence). The CDR3 protein is CASSLALAGNYGYTF. Partial CDR3 DNA: TGTGCCAGCAGCTTAGCGTTGGCAGGGAACTATGGC.

As concerns this clone: The CDR3 end lies 3 residues beyond the end of the read and is filled in from the germline J gene. The chain employs TRBV20-1 and TRBJ2-3; 10 positions agree with TRBD1. The V gene's germline CDR1 is DFQATT and CDR2 SNEGSKA (reference sequence). This CDR3 has 16 amino acids. The DNA read from the CDR3 is TGCAGTGCTAGACCCTGGACAGGGGGGACCAATCAGCCG. Its protein is CSARPWTGGTNQP. The CDR3 in its entirety is CSARPWTGGTNQPQYF.

For this clone: Read sequence stops 3 residues before the CDR3 end, and the germline J gene provides the missing end. V gene TRBV5-1 combines with J gene TRBJ2-2, with D unresolved. Germline values: CDR1 SGHRS, CDR2 YFSETQ. This CDR3 has 14 amino acids. V lost 5 bases, J lost 0 bases, and 8 bases lay in between. This CDR3 is CASREQANTGELFF. The sequenced part of the CDR3 DNA is TGCGCCAGCAGAGAGCAAGCGAACACCGGGGAG.

As regards this clone: Read sequence stops 3 residues before the CDR3 end, and the germline J gene provides the missing end. The V gene is TRBV6-2 or TRBV6-3, the J gene TRBJ1-2; the D gene is possibly TRBD1 (6 bases). V lost 5 bases and J lost 2, with 9 bases in between. CDR3 length equals 13 residues. Looked up from germline, CDR1 is MNHEY and CDR2 is SVGEGT. The CDR3 protein is CASSEGVNYGYTF. Partial CDR3 DNA: TGTGCCAGCAGTGAGGGGGTCAACTATGGC.

With regard to this clone: One end of the junction is discordant with germline, which a read error may explain. The read halts 3 residues ahead of the CDR3 end, with the missing end drawn from the germline J gene. This sequence joins TRBV4-2 and TRBJ2-3; the match to TRBD2 covers 9 bases. Germline lookup yields CDR1 LGHNA and CDR2 YNFKEQ. The CDR3 sequence is 15 residues long. The CDR3 loop reads CASSSGAGGLYTQYF. CDR3 DNA, as far as it was read: TGCGCCAGCAGCTCCGGAGCGGGAGGATTATATACG.

A note on this clone: The read finishes 3 residues shy of the CDR3 end, and the germline J gene is used to complete it. This chain uses TRBV7-9 with TRBJ2-5; no clear D. The V gene's germline CDR1 is SEHNR and CDR2 FQNEAQ (reference sequence). The CDR3 is 11 amino acids. V lost 6 bases and J 5 bases, leaving 7 bases between the germline ends. CDR3 DNA, as far as it was read: TGTGCCAGCAGTAAAGGGGAGACC. This sequence encodes CASSKGET. The full CDR3 sequence reads CASSKGETQYF.

Concerning this clone itself: The read finishes 3 residues shy of the CDR3 end, and the germline J gene is used to complete it. The V gene is TRBV6-1, the J gene TRBJ2-5; D uncertain. The CDR3 totals 14 residues. Germline V gene lookup returns CDR1 MNHNS and CDR2 SASEGT. Between the trimmed V and J ends, which lost 1 base and 5 bases, there was a span of 11 bases. The sequenced CDR3 bases are TGTGCCAGCAGTGAAGGAGGTGAATCGGAGACC. Translating it yields CASSEGGESET. The complete CDR3 protein is CASSEGGESETQYF.

A word on this clone: The DNA ends 3 residues before the CDR3 does, and the rest of the CDR3 is filled in from the germline J gene. V is TRBV5-1 and J is TRBJ2-7; TRBD1 matches at 12 bases. Looked up from germline, CDR1 is SGHRS and CDR2 is YFSETQ. The CDR3 sequence is 15 residues long. The V and J ends lost 4 bases and 3 bases, in that order; junction bases with no gene match: 5. This CDR3 reads CASSPGTGGLYEQYF. The CDR3 DNA, read in part, is TGCGCCAGCAGCCCTGGGACAGGGGGCCTCTACGAG. Filled out from reference TRBV5-1 and TRBJ2-7, the complete variable domain reads KAGVTQTPRYLIKTRGQQVTLSCSPISGHRSVSWYQQTPGQGLQFLFEYFSETQRNKGNFPGRFSGRQFSNSRSEMNVSTLELGDSALYLCASSPGTGGLYEQYFGPGTRLTVT.

Points on this clone: From the germline J gene comes the end of the CDR3, since the read stops 3 residues before it. The chain joins TRBV5-1 to TRBJ2-7, with 7 bases that match TRBD2. Germline V gene lookup returns CDR1 SGHRS and CDR2 YFSETQ. V was clipped by 9 bases and J by 3 bases; unmatched bases: 9. This CDR3 spans 13 amino acids. Partial CDR3 DNA: TGCGCCACCATAGAGGGACTAATCTACGAG. It yields the protein CATIEGLIYE. The entire CDR3 is CATIEGLIYEQYF.

Worth noting for this clone: The read comes to an end 3 residues before the CDR3 does, leaving the germline J gene to fill in the end. This rearrangement joins TRBV10-2 to TRBJ2-7; D gene ambiguous. The V end was cut by 6 bases, the J end by 2 bases, with 11 bases between. CDR1 and CDR2 from the germline V gene are WSHSY and SAAADI. There are 13 residues in the CDR3. CDR3 in amino acids: CASRTSTTYEQYF. The CDR3 DNA, read in part, is TGCGCCAGCAGAACAAGTACCACCTACGAG.

About this clone: The read ends 3 residues early relative to the CDR3; the germline J gene fills the gap. V gene TRBV19 combines with J gene TRBJ2-1, with 9 bases identical to TRBD2. V lost 3 bases to trimming and J lost 0 bases; unmatched junction nucleotides: 6. Germline V CDR1 and CDR2: LNHDA, SQIVND (reference sequence). This CDR3 is 17 amino acids long. CDR3 loop: CASSIWSSGISYNEQFF. The sequenced part of the CDR3 DNA is TGTGCCAGTAGTATTTGGTCTAGCGGGATCTCCTACAATGAG.

CDR3 sequence reads: CSARAGTSAYNEQFF. The covered CDR3 bases are TGCAGTGCTAGAGCCGGGACTAGCGCGTACAATGAG. The V call is TRBV20-1, the J call TRBJ2-1; 10 nucleotides match TRBD2. The CDR3 end falls 3 residues outside the read, so it is completed with the germline J gene. Germline trimming cut 1 base from V and 4 bases from J; bases unmatched to any gene: 4. This CDR3 has 15 amino acids. Germline assignment: CDR1 DFQATT and CDR2 SNEGSKA (reference sequence).

Note on this clone: The read halts 3 residues ahead of the CDR3 end, with the missing end drawn from the germline J gene. The gene calls are TRBV19 and TRBJ1-5; D is undetermined. CDR1 and CDR2 from the germline V gene are LNHDA and SQIVND (reference sequence). CDR3 length equals 14 residues. The V end was cut by 5 bases, the J end by 0 bases, with 8 bases between. CDR3 DNA (partial): TGTGCCAGTAGTCCTCAGGATAGCAATCAGCCC. Residues: CASSPQDSNQP. The full-length CDR3 reads as CASSPQDSNQPQHF.

As regards this clone: The CDR3 extends 3 residues past the end of the read, so its final part is completed from the germline J gene. The chain recombines TRBV19 with TRBJ1-1; 7 bases are shared with TRBD1. V shed 4 bases, J shed 4 bases, and the junction held 3 bases outside the gene matches. The CDR3 is 13 residues long. Germline assignment: CDR1 LNHDA and CDR2 SQIVND (reference sequence). The CDR3 region is CASSTQGSTEAFF. The CDR3 DNA, read in part, is TGTGCCAGTAGTACACAGGGGAGCACTGAA. The variable domain in full, with the rest retrieved from reference TRBV19 and TRBJ1-1, is DGGITQSPKYLFRKEGQNVTLSCEQNLNHDAMYWYRQDPGQGLRLIYYSQIVNDFQKGDIAEGYSVSREKKESFPLTVTSAQKNPTAFYLCASSTQGSTEAFFGQGTRLTVV.

About this clone itself: The read is 3 residues too short to cover the CDR3 end, so that end is filled in from the germline J gene. The rearrangement uses TRBV9 and TRBJ2-5, with 12 bases lining up with TRBD2. Unmatched junction bases numbered 9, after V lost 4 bases and J lost 5 bases. Germline loops: CDR1 SGDLS, CDR2 YYNGEE. This CDR3 contains 16 residues. Partial CDR3 DNA: TGTGCCAGCAGCCCCCGACTAGCGGGAGCGGCGGAGACC. It is translated as CASSPRLAGAAET. The complete CDR3 protein is CASSPRLAGAAETQYF.

The DNA read from the CDR3 is TGTGCCAGCGATGACAGGGGAGGCTTGAACACTGAA. Protein sequence: CASDDRGGLNTE. The full CDR3 sequence reads CASDDRGGLNTEAFF. The V call is TRBV7-9, the J call TRBJ1-1, with 8 bases identical to TRBD1. The read ends 3 residues shy of where the CDR3 ends; the end is completed using the germline J gene. The CDR3 totals 15 residues. Germline V gene sequence: CDR1 SEHNR, CDR2 FQNEAQ (reference sequence). After removal of 8 bases from V and 0 bases from J, the junction contained 8 bases not matched to a gene. Together with reference TRBV7-9 and TRBJ1-1, the CDR3 gives the full variable domain: DTGVSQNPRHKITKRGQNVTFRCDPISEHNRLYWYRQTLGQGPEFLTYFQNEAQLEKSRLLSDRFSAERPKGSFSTLEIQRTEQGDSAMYLCASDDRGGLNTEAFFGQGTRLTVV.

Of note for this clone: From the germline J gene comes the end of the CDR3, since the read stops 3 residues before it. The chain has TRBV2 and TRBJ2-5; D remains ambiguous. Deletions cut 11 bases from V and 4 bases from J, with 11 bases between. This CDR3 is 11 amino acids long. From germline, CDR1 is SNHLY and CDR2 FYNNEI. CDR3 DNA (partial): TGTGCCGCCCGGTCAGGAGAGACC. Amino acid sequence: CAARSGET. The CDR3 reads in full as CAARSGETQYF.

The CDR3 reads CASKGDRFNEKLFF. CDR3 bases read: TGTGCCTCAAAGGGGGACAGATTCAATGAAAAA. The V call is TRBV10-3, the J call TRBJ1-4; 7 bases line up with TRBD1. The CDR3 end is not reached by the read, which stops 3 residues before it; the germline J gene fills it in. Germline CDR1 is ENHRY and CDR2 is SYGVKD. With V trimmed by 11 bases and J by 5 bases, 11 bases remained unmatched. The CDR3 is 14 amino acids.

Of note for this clone: The read terminates 3 residues ahead of where the CDR3 ends, so the germline J gene completes it. The genes are TRBV2 and TRBJ1-6; TRBD1 matches at 9 bases. CDR1 and CDR2 from the germline V gene are SNHLY and FYNNEI. V gave up 7 bases and J gave up 9 bases; unmatched junction bases: 7. This CDR3 region has 14 residues. The CDR3 loop is CASTGTGSSSPLHF. Incomplete CDR3 DNA: TGTGCCAGCACCGGGACAGGGTCCTCTTCACCC.

The CDR3 loop reads CASSAGGADTGELFF. The CDR3 DNA, read in part, is TGCGCCAGCAGCGCAGGGGGCGCGGACACCGGGGAG. This chain uses TRBV5-1 with TRBJ2-2; 8 nucleotides line up with TRBD1. The read gets to within 3 residues of the CDR3 end, and the germline J gene fills in the rest. Germline values: CDR1 SGHRS, CDR2 YFSETQ. This CDR3 has 15 residues. V trimming: 4 bases; J trimming: 3 bases; junction bases outside the gene matches: 5.

A note on this clone: The sequenced fragment ends 3 residues before the CDR3 boundary, so the rest is inferred from the germline J gene. V usage is TRBV19 and J usage is TRBJ1-5, with 7 bases identical to TRBD1. The CDR3 loop spans 19 amino acids. The germline CDR1 and CDR2 sequences are LNHDA and SQIVND (reference sequence). CDR3 sequence reads: CASSIIRPFRQGPSGPQHF. The covered CDR3 bases are TGTGCCAGTAGTATTATTCGACCTTTTCGACAGGGCCCCTCAGGTCCC. Full variable domain (rest looked up from reference TRBV19 and TRBJ1-5): DGGITQSPKYLFRKEGQNVTLSCEQNLNHDAMYWYRQDPGQGLRLIYYSQIVNDFQKGDIAEGYSVSREKKESFPLTVTSAQKNPTAFYLCASSIIRPFRQGPSGPQHFGDGTRLSIL.

In regard to this clone: The read is 3 residues too short to cover the CDR3 end, so that end is filled in from the germline J gene. The rearrangement joins TRBV7-9 to TRBJ1-2; 9 bases are shared with TRBD1. Germline V gene lookup returns CDR1 SEHNR and CDR2 FQNEAQ (reference sequence). Trimming took 10 bases from V and 2 from J; bases not matched to a gene: 8. This CDR3 contains 14 residues. CDR3 bases read: TGTGCCATCCAACAGACAGGGGGAAACTATGGC. It yields the protein CAIQQTGGNYG. In full, the CDR3 is CAIQQTGGNYGYTF.

Remarks on this clone: Read data end 3 residues before the CDR3 end; the end is taken from the germline J gene. The chain couples TRBV2 to TRBJ2-7, with 10 nucleotides matching TRBD2. Trimming at V came to 10 bases and at J to 4 bases, leaving 19 bases not matched to a gene. CDR1 SNHLY and CDR2 FYNNEI come from the germline V gene. The CDR3 length is 17 residues. The CDR3 sequence: CATRGTSGTVRAYEQYF. CDR3 DNA, as far as it was read: TGTGCCACAAGAGGAACTAGCGGGACGGTTAGGGCTTACGAG.

Worth noting for this clone: The read falls 3 residues short of the CDR3 end, and the missing part is taken from the germline J gene. The J gene is TRBJ2-3, the V gene TRBV6-4, with D maybe TRBD2 (5 bases). The CDR3 sequence is 15 residues long. CDR1 and CDR2 (germline): MRHNA, SNTAGT. V lost 3 bases and J lost 4, with 14 bases in between. CDR3 DNA (partial): TGTGCCAGCAGTGAGGATGAGGGTAGCGCAGATACG. Its translation: CASSEDEGSADT. The CDR3 in full is CASSEDEGSADTQYF.

Of note for this clone: The sequenced fragment ends 3 residues before the CDR3 boundary, so the rest is inferred from the germline J gene. The chain couples TRBV4-2 to TRBJ2-7, with 9 positions matching TRBD2. V lost 1 base and J lost 4; bases outside the gene matches: 5. The CDR3 extends over 15 amino acids. CDR1 is LGHNA, CDR2 YNFKEQ, per germline. The part of the CDR3 DNA that was read is TGTGCCAGCAGCCAAGGACTAGCGGTGGAGTACGAG. Its protein product is CASSQGLAVEYE. In full, the CDR3 is CASSQGLAVEYEQYF.

Turning to this clone: The sequenced fragment ends 3 residues before the CDR3 boundary, so the rest is inferred from the germline J gene. The J gene is TRBJ1-2, the V gene TRBV30; possible D gene TRBD1, 6 bases. CDR1 is GTSNPN and CDR2 is SVGIG in the germline V gene (reference sequence). The CDR3 has 12 residues. The CDR3: CAWSVGGEGYTF. The DNA read from the CDR3 is TGTGCCTGGAGTGTTGGGGGCGAGGGC.

On this clone: Read data end 3 residues before the CDR3 end; the end is taken from the germline J gene. The V and J genes are TRBV27 and TRBJ2-5, with TRBD2 identical over 13 bases. Trimming cost V 5 bases and J 2 bases; bases outside gene matches: 8. This CDR3 contains 17 residues. Germline V gene lookup returns CDR1 MNHEY and CDR2 SMNVEV (reference sequence). The part of the CDR3 DNA that was read is TGTGCCAGCAGTCCATCTCCGACTAGCGGGAGGCAAGAGACC. As protein: CASSPSPTSGRQET. In full, the CDR3 is CASSPSPTSGRQETQYF.